This TCR beta chain originates from a study of OX40 agonist ivuxolimab in advanced cancers. Assay: immunoSEQ multiplex PCR; the TCRdb copy retains only in-frame clones and omits some. Of 55,000 to 75,000 clones in the sample, about 90% were seen once. This CDR3 contains 14 residues. The germline V gene has CDR1 MDHEN and CDR2 SYDVKM. Trimming left V 1 base short and J 2 bases short, with 9 bases between. This TCR was recovered from an adult with an advanced solid tumor such as melanoma, head and neck, liver or kidney cancer. The chain couples TRBV28 to TRBJ2-7; D is ambiguous. The starting material was CD4+ or CD8+ T cells sorted from blood, obtained in a trial of the OX40 agonist ivuxolimab. The CDR3 DNA is TGTGCCAGCAGTTTATTGGGCGCGACCTACGAGCAGTACTTC. This encodes CASSLLGATYEQYF.